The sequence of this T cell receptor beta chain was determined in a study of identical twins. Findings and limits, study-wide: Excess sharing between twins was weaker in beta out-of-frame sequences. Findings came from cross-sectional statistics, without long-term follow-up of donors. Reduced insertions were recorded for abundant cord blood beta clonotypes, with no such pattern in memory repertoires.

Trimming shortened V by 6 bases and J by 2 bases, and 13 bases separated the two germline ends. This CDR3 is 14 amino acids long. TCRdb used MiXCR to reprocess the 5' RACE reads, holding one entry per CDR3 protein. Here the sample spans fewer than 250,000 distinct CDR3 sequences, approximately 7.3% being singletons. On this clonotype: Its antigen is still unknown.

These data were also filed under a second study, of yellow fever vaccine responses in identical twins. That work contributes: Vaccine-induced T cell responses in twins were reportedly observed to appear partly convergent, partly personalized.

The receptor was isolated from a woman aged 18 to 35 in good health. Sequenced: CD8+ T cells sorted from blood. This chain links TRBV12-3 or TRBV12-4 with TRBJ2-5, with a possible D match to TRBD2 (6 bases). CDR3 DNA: TGTGCCAGCAGAGTTGGGGGGACTCAAGAGACCCAGTACTTC. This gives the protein CASRVGGTQETQYF.